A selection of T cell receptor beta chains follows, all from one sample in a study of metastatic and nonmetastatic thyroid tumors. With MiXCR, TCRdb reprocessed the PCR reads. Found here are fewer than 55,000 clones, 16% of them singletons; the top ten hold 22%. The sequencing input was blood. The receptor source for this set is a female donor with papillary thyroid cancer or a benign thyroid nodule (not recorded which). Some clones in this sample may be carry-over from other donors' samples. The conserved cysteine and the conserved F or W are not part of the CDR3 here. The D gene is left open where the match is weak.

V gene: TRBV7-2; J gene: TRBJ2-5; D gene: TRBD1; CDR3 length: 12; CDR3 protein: ASSPRQGRETQY
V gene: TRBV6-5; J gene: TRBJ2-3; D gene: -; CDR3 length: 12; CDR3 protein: ASSSSGWADTQY
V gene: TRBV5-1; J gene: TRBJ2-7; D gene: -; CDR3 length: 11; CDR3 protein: ASSSTGNYEQY
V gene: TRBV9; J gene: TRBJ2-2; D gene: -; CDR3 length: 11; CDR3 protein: ASSVGGSGELF
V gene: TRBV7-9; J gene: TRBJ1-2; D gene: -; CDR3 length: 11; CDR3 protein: ASSPDGLYGYT
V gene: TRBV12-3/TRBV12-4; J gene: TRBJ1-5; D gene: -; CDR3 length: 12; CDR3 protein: ASSYGPTNQPQH
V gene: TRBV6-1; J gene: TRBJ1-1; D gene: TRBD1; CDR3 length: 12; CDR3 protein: ASGANRGGTEAF
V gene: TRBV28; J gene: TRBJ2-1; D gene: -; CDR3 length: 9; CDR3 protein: ASSASREQF
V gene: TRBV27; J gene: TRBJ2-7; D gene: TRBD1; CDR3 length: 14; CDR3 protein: ASSQGGQDISYEQY
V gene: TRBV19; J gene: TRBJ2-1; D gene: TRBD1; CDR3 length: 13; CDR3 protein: ASSTDRGSYNEQF
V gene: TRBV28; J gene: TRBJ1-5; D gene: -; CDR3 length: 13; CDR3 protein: ASDDGSMAMGPQH
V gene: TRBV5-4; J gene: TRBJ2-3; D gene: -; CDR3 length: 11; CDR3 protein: ASQEWGTDTQY
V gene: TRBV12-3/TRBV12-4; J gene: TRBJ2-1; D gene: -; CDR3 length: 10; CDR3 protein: ASSPSDLEQF
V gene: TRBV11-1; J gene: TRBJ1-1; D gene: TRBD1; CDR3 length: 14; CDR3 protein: ASRPDRGGSAGEAF
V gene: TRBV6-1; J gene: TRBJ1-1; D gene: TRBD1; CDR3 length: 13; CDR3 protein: ASSALGTVGGEAF
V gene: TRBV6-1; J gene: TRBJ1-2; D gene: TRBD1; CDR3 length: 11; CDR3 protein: ASSLGGSYGYT
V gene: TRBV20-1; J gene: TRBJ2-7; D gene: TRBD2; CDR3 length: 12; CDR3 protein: SAWTSGRRSEQY
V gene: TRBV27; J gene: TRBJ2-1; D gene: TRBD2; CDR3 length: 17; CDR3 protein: ASSLRPYTSGRAYNEQF
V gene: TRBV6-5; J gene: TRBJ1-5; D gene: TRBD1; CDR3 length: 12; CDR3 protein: ATSGTGGYLPQH
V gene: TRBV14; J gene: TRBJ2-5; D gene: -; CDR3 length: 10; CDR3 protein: ASSVLGETQY
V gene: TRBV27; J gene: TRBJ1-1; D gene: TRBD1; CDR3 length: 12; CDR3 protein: ASTPGTVNTEAF